This T cell receptor beta chain was retrieved from a study of CD8 T cells in ankylosing spondylitis (dated by TCRdb to 2016 to 2017). Describing the broader study: The study profiled T cell receptor beta repertoires in healthy donors and ankylosing spondylitis patients to find disease-linked TCR variants. In total, the full study cohort was made up of over a hundred healthy donors and 25 or so ankylosing spondylitis patients. Samples of peripheral blood were taken, and for ankylosing spondylitis patients, synovial fluid was collected as well. General study outcomes and caveats: Significant enrichment of the disease-linked clones was reported in matched synovial fluid samples from ankylosing spondylitis patients. Some motif variants had previously been reported in the synovial fluid and blood of reactive arthritis patients, which suggests shared mechanisms of disease initiation. A TCR beta motif of several highly homologous amino acid variants appeared characteristic of blood from ankylosing spondylitis patients. The disease-linked clones showed a CD8+ phenotype and occurred at relatively low frequencies in peripheral blood.

The CDR3 sequence holds 16 residues, the cysteine and phenylalanine included. The CDR3 DNA has 48 bases and is translated from base 1. V and J are truncated by 2 bases and 7 bases respectively, leaving an intervening sequence of 17 bases. The germline V gene specifies SNHLY as CDR1 and FYNNEI as CDR2. The data were produced on an Illumina HiSeq 2500. TCR beta libraries were prepared by quantitative 5'-RACE with molecular barcodes. The authors' pipeline ran thus. Disease-linked TCR variants were identified with a new computational method built on a probabilistic model of VDJ rearrangement. TCRdb reworked the public reads: Q25 trimming with fastp, MiXCR clone assembly, productive beta chains retained. For every CDR3 protein sequence, its rows merge into one entry that carries the most common genes and DNA. These V and J calls derive from TCRdb rather than the authors' analysis. The sample has 700,000 to 850,000 distinct CDR3 sequences on record, over 9.5% of them singletons. Around 0.51% of the sample is taken by the ten largest.

This clonotype is a singleton in its sample. Its antigen target is currently unknown. No base-level quality is on record; no much larger clone is a single base apart. One read alone provides weak support. The chain is assembled from TRBV2 and TRBJ1-4; TRBD1 is possibly the D segment (6 matching bases). Source material: blood, either unsorted or a sorted T cell fraction (not recorded which). The TCR originated in a male donor with ankylosing spondylitis. The bases read TGTGCCAGCAGTGAACTGGAGGGAAGGACAGCTGAAAAACTGTTTTTT. The translation is CASSELEGRTAEKLFF.